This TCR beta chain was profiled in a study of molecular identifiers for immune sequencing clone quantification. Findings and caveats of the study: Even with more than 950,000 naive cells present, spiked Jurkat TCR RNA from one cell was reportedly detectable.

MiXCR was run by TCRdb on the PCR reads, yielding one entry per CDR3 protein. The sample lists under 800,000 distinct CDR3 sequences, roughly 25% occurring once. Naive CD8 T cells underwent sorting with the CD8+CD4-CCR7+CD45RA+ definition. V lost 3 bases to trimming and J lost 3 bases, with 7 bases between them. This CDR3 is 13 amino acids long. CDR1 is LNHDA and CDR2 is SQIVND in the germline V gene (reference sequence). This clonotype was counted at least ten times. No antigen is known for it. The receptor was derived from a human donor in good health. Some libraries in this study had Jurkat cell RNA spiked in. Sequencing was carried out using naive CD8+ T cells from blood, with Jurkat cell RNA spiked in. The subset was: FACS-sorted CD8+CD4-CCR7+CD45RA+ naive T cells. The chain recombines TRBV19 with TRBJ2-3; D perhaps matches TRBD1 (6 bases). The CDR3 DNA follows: TGTGCCAGTAGTATCCAGGGGACAGATACGCAGTATTTT. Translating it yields CASSIQGTDTQYF.